This T cell receptor beta chain was recorded in a study of T cells after yellow fever vaccination. 5'RACE template switching generated TCR cDNA, adding a universal primer site and UMIs. Each CDR3 protein is one row after TCRdb ran MiXCR on the 5' RACE reads. The data show tens of thousands of distinct CDR3 sequences, roughly 7.4% seen once. This clonotype has at least ten counts. The V gene's germline CDR1 is MGHRA and CDR2 YSYEKL. V dropped 0 bases and J dropped 1 base, with 6 bases sitting between them. This CDR3 has 14 amino acids. This sequence originates from a man between 18 and 29 years old who received the YFV17D yellow fever vaccine. Sequencing used CD8+ T cells sorted from PBMCs, obtained about 2 weeks after the first yellow fever vaccination. The chain uses TRBV4-1 and TRBJ1-1; D not certain. CDR3 residues: CASSQDGWNTEAFF. The CDR3, as DNA: TGCGCCAGCAGCCAAGATGGATGGAACACTGAAGCTTTCTTT.